These 24 T cell receptor beta chains came from one sample sequenced in a study of Ad26.COV2.S vaccination and SARS-CoV-2 variants. As to treatment: over 15 received Ad26.COV2.S at low or high dose, single or two shots; roughly five received placebo; per-sample allocation not given. Samples analyzed were those drawn on day 63 after the first vaccine or placebo injection. Sequenced by immunoSEQ multiplex PCR; TCRdb stores in-frame clones only, minus some. Here the sample spans more than 400,000 clones, roughly 87% being singletons. Sequenced here: peripheral blood, sampled in a trial of Ad26.COV2.S vaccine versus placebo. These TCRs come from a person aged 18-60 years who received the Ad26.COV2.S COVID-19 vaccine or a placebo.

The rearrangement joins TRBV10-3 to TRBJ2-7, with 8 bases fitting TRBD2. Germline CDR1 ENHRY, CDR2 SYGVKD. The CDR3 is 14 residues long. Trimming took 7 bases from V and 5 from J; bases not matched to a gene: 10. CDR3 nucleotides: TGTGCCATCAAGACCCCCGGGAGGGGAAACGAGCAGTACTTC. Translation: CAIKTPGRGNEQYF.

The chain couples TRBV11-1 to TRBJ2-7; possibly TRBD2 for D (6 bases). The germline V gene has CDR1 SGHAT and CDR2 FQDESV (reference sequence). V shed 8 bases and J shed 6 bases, with 20 bases lying between them. The length of the CDR3 is 14 residues. CDR3 sequence reads: CASAPGLSSSEQYF. In DNA, the CDR3 is TGTGCCAGCGCGCCGGGACTTAGTTCATCCGAGCAGTACTTC.

CDR3 protein: CASSTFSTGTYQPQHF. The CDR3 region has the DNA TGTGCCAGTAGTACGTTTTCGACAGGGACGTATCAGCCCCAGCATTTT. The V and J genes are TRBV19 and TRBJ1-5; 7 bases agree with TRBD1. In germline, CDR1 is LNHDA, CDR2 SQIVND (reference sequence). The V gene end was trimmed by 4 bases and the J gene end by 5 bases; junction bases not matched to a gene: 11. The CDR3 runs to 16 residues.

The chain couples TRBV7-9 to TRBJ2-1; tentatively, D is TRBD1 or TRBD2 (5 bases each). The CDR3 runs to 16 residues. The ends were cut back, 7 bases at V and 1 base at J, with 17 bases in the middle. The germline V gene encodes CDR1 SEHNR and CDR2 FQNEAQ (reference sequence). CDR3 in amino acids: CASNLPGTASYNEQFF. The CDR3 DNA follows: TGTGCCAGCAACCTACCGGGGACGGCTTCCTACAATGAGCAGTTCTTC.

This clone has just one count. The CDR3 here is CASRAGEDTQYF. The CDR3 DNA follows: TGTGCCAGCAGGGCCGGGGAGGATACGCAGTATTTT. The V call is TRBV7-2, the J call TRBJ2-3, with D possibly TRBD2 on 5 matching bases. Germline CDR1 SGHTA, CDR2 FQGNSA. The CDR3 has 12 amino acids. Trimming left V 6 bases short and J 6 bases short, with 10 bases between.

The J gene is TRBJ2-7, the V gene TRBV19, with D possibly matching TRBD2 (6 bases). Trimming shortened V by 6 bases and J by 6 bases, and 18 bases separated the two germline ends. The CDR3 loop spans 14 amino acids. The V gene's germline CDR1 is LNHDA and CDR2 SQIVND (reference sequence). CDR3 sequence: CASRMRERSPEQYF. CDR3 DNA sequence: TGTGCCAGTAGGATGCGGGAACGAAGCCCCGAGCAGTACTTC.

The genes are TRBV7-2 and TRBJ2-1; D may be TRBD1 (5 bases). Germline V CDR1 and CDR2: SGHTA, FQGNSA. Trimming stripped 1 base from V and 6 bases from J, with 7 bases between. The CDR3 loop spans 13 amino acids. In DNA, the CDR3 is TGTGCCAGCAGCTTAGGGACACGCAATGAGCAGTTCTTC. Translating gives CASSLGTRNEQFF.

The chain combines TRBV5-4 with TRBJ2-7; TRBD1 might be the D (6 bases). The CDR3 is 14 amino acids. Germline V gene lookup returns CDR1 SGHNT and CDR2 YYREEE (reference sequence). Trimming pared 3 bases from V and 5 bases from J, leaving 15 bases between. The CDR3 sequence is CASSWGQNPNEQYF. In DNA form, the CDR3 reads TGTGCCAGCAGCTGGGGACAAAACCCCAACGAGCAGTACTTC.

V is TRBV24-1 and J is TRBJ2-5; 7 bases fit TRBD2. Germline loops: CDR1 KGHDR, CDR2 SFDVKD. The CDR3 is 14 amino acids. The V gene end was trimmed by 4 bases and the J gene end by 4 bases; junction bases not matched to a gene: 5. This chain's CDR3 is CATSEASGTETQYF. Here the CDR3 DNA reads TGTGCCACCAGTGAGGCTAGCGGTACAGAGACCCAGTACTTC.

This clone was seen a single time. V and J are TRBV7-2 and TRBJ1-2; the match to TRBD1 covers 7 bases. The V gene's germline CDR1 is SGHTA and CDR2 FQGNSA. The CDR3 consists of 13 residues. The junction had 3 bases not matched to a gene; V was cut back by 6 bases and J by 2 bases. CDR3 nucleotide sequence: TGTGCCAGCAGTACAGGGGTAAACTATGGCTACACCTTC. It is translated as CASSTGVNYGYTF.

The rearrangement uses TRBV7-9 and TRBJ2-3; the D is unclear. Germline V lookup: CDR1 SEHNR, CDR2 FQNEAQ (reference sequence). The length of the CDR3 is 13 residues. Trimming shortened V by 1 base and J by 6 bases, and 8 bases separated the two germline ends. The CDR3, as DNA: TGTGCCAGCAGCTTAGGGTCCGCGGATACGCAGTATTTT. Translated, it gives CASSLGSADTQYF.

The chain carries TRBV5-5 and TRBJ2-7; 7 nucleotides agree with TRBD1. The CDR3 has 14 amino acids. Germline V gene sequence: CDR1 SGHKS, CDR2 YYEKEE (reference sequence). The J segment lost 6 bases and the V segment lost 1 base, leaving 7 bases of the junction unmatched. The CDR3 bases are TGTGCCAGCAGCTTGCCGACAGGGATGGGCGAGCAGTACTTC. Its protein is CASSLPTGMGEQYF.

This clone showed up just a few times. The rearrangement uses TRBV27 and TRBJ1-2; D gene ambiguous. The V end was cut by 5 bases, the J end by 8 bases, with 12 bases between. Germline-derived CDR1 and CDR2 are MNHEY and SMNVEV (reference sequence). The CDR3 consists of 12 residues. The CDR3 sequence: CASSRSGGGYTF. CDR3 nucleotides: TGTGCCAGCAGTCGCTCAGGCGGCGGCTACACCTTC.

The chain uses TRBV24-1 and TRBJ1-5; D is unresolved. V was shortened by 6 bases and J by 3 bases, with 11 bases between the two germline ends. CDR1 is KGHDR, CDR2 SFDVKD, per germline. The CDR3 length is 14 residues. The CDR3 DNA sequence: TGTGCCACCAGTTCCCGGGCCGTCAATCAGCCCCAGCATTTT. The encoded protein is CATSSRAVNQPQHF.

The rearrangement joins TRBV29-1 to TRBJ2-6; D not certain. Germline CDR1 is SQVTM and CDR2 is ANQGSEA. The V end lost 3 bases, the J end lost 0 bases, and 3 bases lay between the germline ends. The CDR3 runs 13 residues. In DNA, the CDR3 is TGCAGCGTTGAGGGCTCTGGGGCCAACGTCCTGACTTTC. It codes for CSVEGSGANVLTF.

V is TRBV6-5 and J is TRBJ2-7, with D uncertain. The CDR3 runs to 15 residues. Trimming took off 2 bases at V and 2 bases at J, with 13 bases between the two ends. Germline CDR1 is MNHEY and CDR2 is SVGAGI. This CDR3 reads CASSYPRGAAYEQYF. The CDR3 DNA is TGTGCCAGCAGTTACCCCCGAGGAGCCGCCTACGAGCAGTACTTC.

This clone came up once. The chain links TRBV7-9 to TRBJ2-5, with 11 bases fitting TRBD2. The CDR3 consists of 16 residues. Germline V gene data show CDR1 as SEHNR and CDR2 as FQNEAQ (reference sequence). The V and J ends lost 5 bases and 2 bases, in that order; junction bases with no gene match: 7. CDR3 in amino acids: CASSPSLAGGQETQYF. CDR3 nucleotides: TGTGCCAGCAGCCCAAGTTTAGCGGGAGGGCAAGAGACCCAGTACTTC.

This clone was observed a handful of times. J is TRBJ2-7 and V is TRBV7-9; D not certain. This CDR3 contains 12 residues. Trimming shortened V by 1 base and J by 7 bases, and 8 bases separated the two germline ends. Germline V gene lookup returns CDR1 SEHNR and CDR2 FQNEAQ (reference sequence). DNA of the CDR3: TGTGCCAGCAGCTTAGTGGACGGAGAGCAGTACTTC. Protein: CASSLVDGEQYF. Drawing the rest from reference TRBV7-9 and TRBJ2-7, the complete variable domain is DTGVSQNPRHKITKRGQNVTFRCDPISEHNRLYWYRQTLGQGPEFLTYFQNEAQLEKSRLLSDRFSAERPKGSFSTLEIQRTEQGDSAMYLCASSLVDGEQYFGPGTRLTVT.

V usage is TRBV7-3 and J usage is TRBJ2-2; 10 bases are a match to TRBD2. CDR3 length equals 15 residues. After removal of 3 bases from V and 5 bases from J, the junction contained 3 bases not matched to a gene. In germline, CDR1 is SGHTA, CDR2 FQGTGA. The CDR3 nucleotides read TGTGCCAGCAGCTTCGGACTAGCGGTAACCGGGGAGCTGTTTTTT. Amino acids: CASSFGLAVTGELFF. The variable domain in full, with the rest retrieved from reference TRBV7-3 and TRBJ2-2, is GAGVSQTPSNKVTEKGKYVELRCDPISGHTALYWYRQSLGQGPEFLIYFQGTGAADDSGLPNDRFFAVRPEGSVSTLKIQRTERGDSAVYLCASSFGLAVTGELFFGEGSRLTVL.

The chain recombines TRBV7-2 with TRBJ2-2; tentatively, D is TRBD2 (6 bases). Per the germline V gene, CDR1 is SGHTA and CDR2 is FQGNSA. The CDR3 extends over 15 amino acids. V lost 5 bases and J lost 4, with 14 bases in between. This CDR3 is CASSLRRETTGELFF. The CDR3 region has the DNA TGTGCCAGCAGCCTTCGCCGGGAGACCACCGGGGAGCTGTTTTTT. Supplemented by reference TRBV7-2 and TRBJ2-2, the full variable domain reads GAGVSQSPSNKVTEKGKDVELRCDPISGHTALYWYRQSLGQGLEFLIYFQGNSAPDKSGLPSDRFSAERTGGSVSTLTIQRTQQEDSAVYLCASSLRRETTGELFFGEGSRLTVL.

The V gene is TRBV28, the J gene TRBJ1-4, with D unclear. The V gene lost 2 bases and the J gene lost 6 bases, with 10 bases spanning the gap. CDR1 and CDR2 (germline): MDHEN, SYDVKM. The CDR3 consists of 14 residues. The DNA for the CDR3 is TGTGCCAGCAGTTTAATAGCACGCGATGAAAAACTGTTTTTT. This gives the protein CASSLIARDEKLFF.

The chain has TRBV29-1 and TRBJ2-3; possible D gene TRBD2, 5 bases. Germline loops: CDR1 SQVTM, CDR2 ANQGSEA. V dropped 6 bases and J dropped 3 bases, with 10 bases sitting between them. The CDR3 spans 12 residues. CDR3 amino acids: CSVPGRTDTQYF. The CDR3 nucleotides are TGCAGCGTCCCGGGAAGAACAGATACGCAGTATTTT.

The gene calls are TRBV20-1 and TRBJ2-7, with TRBD2 matching 9 bases. The ends lost 3 bases at V and 2 bases at J; junction bases unmatched: 5. The CDR3 has 14 amino acids. Germline V lookup: CDR1 DFQATT, CDR2 SNEGSKA (reference sequence). CDR3 DNA sequence: TGCAGTGCTAGTTTGGGACTAGCCACCTACGAGCAGTACTTC. Encoded protein: CSASLGLATYEQYF.

The J gene is TRBJ2-1, the V gene TRBV7-2; the match to TRBD2 covers 12 bases. Germline-derived CDR1 and CDR2 are SGHTA and FQGNSA. With V trimmed by 5 bases and J by 7 bases, 18 bases remained unmatched. This CDR3 is built from 19 residues. CDR3 residues: CASSTEGARLAGVRNEQFF. The DNA of the CDR3 is TGTGCCAGCAGCACAGAGGGGGCGAGACTAGCGGGAGTACGGAATGAGCAGTTCTTC.